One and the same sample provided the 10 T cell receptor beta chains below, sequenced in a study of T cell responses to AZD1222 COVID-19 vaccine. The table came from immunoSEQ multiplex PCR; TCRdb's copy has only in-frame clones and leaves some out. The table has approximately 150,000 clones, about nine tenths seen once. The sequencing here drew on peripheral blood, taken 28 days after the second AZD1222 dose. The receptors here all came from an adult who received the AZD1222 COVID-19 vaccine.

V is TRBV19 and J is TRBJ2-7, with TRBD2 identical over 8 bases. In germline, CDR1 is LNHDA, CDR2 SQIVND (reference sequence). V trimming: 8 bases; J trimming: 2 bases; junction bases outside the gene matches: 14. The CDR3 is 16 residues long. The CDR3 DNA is TGTGCCAGTTCTCCAATGCGGGGGGCTGGAACCTACGAGCAGTACTTC. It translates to CASSPMRGAGTYEQYF.

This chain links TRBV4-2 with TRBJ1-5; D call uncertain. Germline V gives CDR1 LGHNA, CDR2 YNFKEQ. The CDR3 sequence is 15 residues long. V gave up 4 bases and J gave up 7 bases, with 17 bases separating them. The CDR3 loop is CASSRDVGSGQPQHF. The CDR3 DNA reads TGTGCCAGCAGCCGAGACGTCGGGTCCGGACAGCCCCAGCATTTT.

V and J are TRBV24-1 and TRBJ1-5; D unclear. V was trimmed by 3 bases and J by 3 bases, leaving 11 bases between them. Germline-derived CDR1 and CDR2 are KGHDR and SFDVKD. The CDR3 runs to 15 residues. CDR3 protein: CATSDPGPNNQPQHF. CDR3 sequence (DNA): TGTGCCACCAGTGATCCGGGCCCAAACAATCAGCCCCAGCATTTT.

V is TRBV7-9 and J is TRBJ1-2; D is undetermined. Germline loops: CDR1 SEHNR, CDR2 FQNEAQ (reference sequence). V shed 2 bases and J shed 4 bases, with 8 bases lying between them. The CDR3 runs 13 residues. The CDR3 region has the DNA TGTGCCAGCAGCTTATCGACCGGCTATGGCTACACCTTC. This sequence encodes CASSLSTGYGYTF.

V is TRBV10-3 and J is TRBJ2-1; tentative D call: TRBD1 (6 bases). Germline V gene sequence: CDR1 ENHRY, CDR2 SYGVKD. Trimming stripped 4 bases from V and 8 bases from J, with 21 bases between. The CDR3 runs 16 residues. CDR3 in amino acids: CAISGRQGNSFDEQFF. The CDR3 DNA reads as TGTGCCATCAGTGGGCGCCAGGGGAACTCTTTCGATGAGCAGTTCTTC.

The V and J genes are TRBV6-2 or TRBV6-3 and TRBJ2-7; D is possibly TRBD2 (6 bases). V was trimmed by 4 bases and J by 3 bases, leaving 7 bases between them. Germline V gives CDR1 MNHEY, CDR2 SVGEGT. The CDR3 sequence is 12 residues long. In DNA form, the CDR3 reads TGTGCCAGCAGTTTGGGGGGCTACGAGCAGTACTTC. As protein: CASSLGGYEQYF.

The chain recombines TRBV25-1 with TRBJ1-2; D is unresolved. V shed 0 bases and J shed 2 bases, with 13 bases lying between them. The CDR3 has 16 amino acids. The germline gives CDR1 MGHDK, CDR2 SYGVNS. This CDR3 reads CASSEYTGRSNYGYTF. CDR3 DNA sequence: TGTGCCAGCAGTGAATATACGGGCAGGTCGAACTATGGCTACACCTTC.

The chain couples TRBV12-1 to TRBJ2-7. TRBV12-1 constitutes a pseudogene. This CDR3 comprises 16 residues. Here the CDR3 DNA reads TGTGCCAGCAGCGCAAATTGGGGGAACTTCTCCTACGAGCAGTACTTC. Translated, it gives CASSANWGNFSYEQYF.

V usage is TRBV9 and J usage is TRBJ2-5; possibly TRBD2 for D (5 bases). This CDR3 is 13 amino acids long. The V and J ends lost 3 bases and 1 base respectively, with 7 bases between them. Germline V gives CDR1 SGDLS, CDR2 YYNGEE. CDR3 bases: TGTGCCAGCAGCGATGGGAGCCAAGAGACCCAGTACTTC. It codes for CASSDGSQETQYF.

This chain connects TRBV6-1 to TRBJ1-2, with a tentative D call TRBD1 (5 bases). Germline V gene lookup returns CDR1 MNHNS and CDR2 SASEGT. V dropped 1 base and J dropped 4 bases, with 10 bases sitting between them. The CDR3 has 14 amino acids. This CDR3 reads CASSEGQGGYGYTF. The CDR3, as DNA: TGTGCCAGCAGTGAAGGGCAGGGCGGCTATGGCTACACCTTC.